Sequencing of this T cell receptor (beta chain) was carried out in a study of control samples from healthy donors and cancer patients. This clone was detected many times. In germline, CDR1 is KGHSH, CDR2 LQKENI. The V and J ends lost 3 bases and 7 bases respectively, with 22 bases between them. CDR3 length: 17 amino acids. The table came from immunoSEQ multiplex PCR; TCRdb's copy has only in-frame clones and leaves some out. The table shows about 69,000 clones, with 84% occurring only once. The V and J genes are TRBV18 and TRBJ2-1, with D possibly being TRBD2 (6 bases). The sample consisted of PBMCs. The TCR comes from a woman between 50 and 59 years old with lung cancer. DNA for the CDR3: TGTGCCAGCTCACCGGAGGGGCCGGGGACCCATGGGAATGAGCAGTTCTTC. As protein: CASSPEGPGTHGNEQFF.